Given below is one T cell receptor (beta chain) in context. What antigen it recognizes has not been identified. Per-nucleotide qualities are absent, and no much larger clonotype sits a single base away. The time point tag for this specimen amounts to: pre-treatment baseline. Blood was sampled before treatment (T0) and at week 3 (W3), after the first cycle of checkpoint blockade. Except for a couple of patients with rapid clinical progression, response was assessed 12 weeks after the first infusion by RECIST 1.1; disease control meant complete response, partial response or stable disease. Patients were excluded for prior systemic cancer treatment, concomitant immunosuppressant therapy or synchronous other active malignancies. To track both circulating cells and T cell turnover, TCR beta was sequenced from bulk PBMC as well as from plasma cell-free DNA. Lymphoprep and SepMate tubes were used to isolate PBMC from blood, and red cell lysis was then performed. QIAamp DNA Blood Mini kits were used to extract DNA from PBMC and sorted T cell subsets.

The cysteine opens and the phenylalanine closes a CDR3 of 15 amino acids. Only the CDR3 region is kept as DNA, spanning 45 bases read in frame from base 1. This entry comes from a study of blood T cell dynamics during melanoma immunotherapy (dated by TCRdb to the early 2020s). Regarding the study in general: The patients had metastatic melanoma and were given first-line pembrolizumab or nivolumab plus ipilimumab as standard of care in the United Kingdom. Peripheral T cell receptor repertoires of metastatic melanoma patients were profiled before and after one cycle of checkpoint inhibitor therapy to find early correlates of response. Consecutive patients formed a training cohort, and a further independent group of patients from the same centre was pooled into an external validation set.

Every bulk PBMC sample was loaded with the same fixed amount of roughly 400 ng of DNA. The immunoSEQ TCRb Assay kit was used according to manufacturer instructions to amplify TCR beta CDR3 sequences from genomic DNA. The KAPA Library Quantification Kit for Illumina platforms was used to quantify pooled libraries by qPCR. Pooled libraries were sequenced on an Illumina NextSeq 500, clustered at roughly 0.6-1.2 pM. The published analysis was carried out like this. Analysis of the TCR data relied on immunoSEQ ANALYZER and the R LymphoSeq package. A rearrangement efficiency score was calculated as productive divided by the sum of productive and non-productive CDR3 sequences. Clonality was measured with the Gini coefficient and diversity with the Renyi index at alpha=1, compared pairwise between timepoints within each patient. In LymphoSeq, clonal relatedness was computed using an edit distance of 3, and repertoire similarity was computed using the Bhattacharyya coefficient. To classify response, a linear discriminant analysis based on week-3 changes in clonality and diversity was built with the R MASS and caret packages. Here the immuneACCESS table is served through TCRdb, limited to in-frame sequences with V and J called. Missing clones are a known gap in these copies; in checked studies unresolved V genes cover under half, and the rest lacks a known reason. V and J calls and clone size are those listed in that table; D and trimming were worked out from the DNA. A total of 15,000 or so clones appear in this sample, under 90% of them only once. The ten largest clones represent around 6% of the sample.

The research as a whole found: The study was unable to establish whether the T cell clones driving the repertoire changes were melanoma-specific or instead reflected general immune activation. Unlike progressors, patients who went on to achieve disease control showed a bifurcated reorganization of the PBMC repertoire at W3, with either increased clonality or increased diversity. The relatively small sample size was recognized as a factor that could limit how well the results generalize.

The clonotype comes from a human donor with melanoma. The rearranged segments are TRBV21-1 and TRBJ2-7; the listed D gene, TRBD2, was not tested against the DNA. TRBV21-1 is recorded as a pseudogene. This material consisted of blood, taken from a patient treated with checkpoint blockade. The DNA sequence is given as TGTGCCAGCAGCCGCGCGGGAAAGAGCTCCTACGAGCAGTACTTC. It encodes CASSRAGKSSYEQYF.